Shown below are 30 T cell receptor beta chains from a single sample sequenced in a study of T cells after yellow fever vaccination. Each CDR3 protein is one row after TCRdb ran MiXCR on the 5' RACE reads. The sample yields 150,000 to 200,000 distinct CDR3 sequences, 6% to 7.5% seen once. The sample was CD4+ T cells sorted from PBMCs, taken 5 days after the first yellow fever vaccination. The receptors derive from a man younger than 30 who received the YFV17D yellow fever vaccine.

This clonotype turned up a few times. This sequence joins TRBV10-2 and TRBJ2-3, with 12 bases matching TRBD2. With V trimmed by 6 bases and J by 5 bases, 6 bases remained unmatched. Germline lookup yields CDR1 WSHSY and CDR2 SAAADI. This CDR3 has 15 amino acids. The DNA for the CDR3 is TGCGCCAGCAGGGCTAGCGGGGGGGCCGGAGATACGCAGTATTTT. Protein sequence: CASRASGGAGDTQYF.

This clonotype has at least ten counts. The J gene is TRBJ2-7, the V gene TRBV29-1; TRBD2 agrees at 8 bases. CDR3 length equals 13 residues. Germline V gene data show CDR1 as SQVTM and CDR2 as ANQGSEA. After removal of 5 bases from V and 3 bases from J, the junction contained 6 bases not matched to a gene. The CDR3 region is CSVSSGGFYEQYF. The CDR3, as DNA: TGCAGCGTTTCGAGCGGGGGCTTCTACGAGCAGTACTTC.

This rearrangement joins TRBV7-2 to TRBJ2-3; D may be TRBD1 or TRBD2 (5 bases each). The germline gives CDR1 SGHTA, CDR2 FQGNSA. Trimming pared 6 bases from V and 2 bases from J, leaving 12 bases between. The CDR3 runs 14 residues. The CDR3 spells CASRRDPNTDTQYF. Written as DNA, the CDR3 is TGTGCCAGCAGAAGGGACCCCAACACAGATACGCAGTATTTT.

This chain connects TRBV20-1 to TRBJ1-1, with a tentative D call TRBD1 (5 bases). CDR3 length: 14 amino acids. Per the germline V gene, CDR1 is DFQATT and CDR2 is SNEGSKA (reference sequence). Trimming took off 4 bases at V and 6 bases at J, with 18 bases between the two ends. CDR3: CSAKPSGGGSEAFF. The CDR3 DNA reads TGCAGTGCTAAACCGAGCGGGGGTGGTTCTGAAGCTTTCTTT.

This clonotype was observed at least ten times. The chain is built from TRBV5-1 and TRBJ1-2; D perhaps matches TRBD1 (5 bases). Per the germline V gene, CDR1 is SGHRS and CDR2 is YFSETQ. V lost 1 base to trimming and J lost 6 bases, with 10 bases between them. The CDR3 extends over 13 amino acids. The CDR3 DNA is TGCGCCAGCAGCTTGTTGGGGCAGGATGGCTACACCTTC. The encoded protein is CASSLLGQDGYTF. Based on the CDR3 plus reference TRBV5-1 and TRBJ1-2, the full variable domain is KAGVTQTPRYLIKTRGQQVTLSCSPISGHRSVSWYQQTPGQGLQFLFEYFSETQRNKGNFPGRFSGRQFSNSRSEMNVSTLELGDSALYLCASSLLGQDGYTFGSGTRLTVV.

This chain joins TRBV20-1 and TRBJ1-1, with 9 nucleotides matching TRBD1. Germline CDR1 and CDR2: DFQATT and SNEGSKA (reference sequence). The CDR3 contains 14 residues. The V gene end was trimmed by 6 bases and the J gene end by 3 bases; junction bases not matched to a gene: 8. CDR3 DNA sequence: TGCAGTGCCCTCGGACAGGGGCGGGACACTGAAGCTTTCTTT. It yields the protein CSALGQGRDTEAFF.

Concerning this clonotype: A much larger clone differs by one base, so this may be a read error. The V gene is TRBV6-1, the J gene TRBJ1-1; D not certain. V dropped 2 bases and J dropped 4 bases, with 8 bases sitting between them. This CDR3 is built from 13 residues. From germline, CDR1 is MNHNS and CDR2 SASEGT. CDR3 region: CASSEQEGTEAFF. The DNA of the CDR3 is TGTGCCAGCAGTGAACAGGAAGGCACTGAAGCTTTCTTT.

This clonotype was recorded many times. The V and J genes are TRBV7-8 and TRBJ2-7; 10 bases are a match to TRBD1. J gave up 1 base and V 4 bases, and 4 bases lay outside the gene matches. The germline CDR1 and CDR2 sequences are SGHVS and FQNEAQ. The CDR3 is 15 amino acids. CDR3 in DNA: TGTGCCAGCAGCTCGGGACAGGGGAAATCCTACGAGCAGTACTTC. The encoded protein is CASSSGQGKSYEQYF.

This clonotype was detected only a few times. It is likely a read error, because the conserved phenylalanine at the end of the CDR3 is missing. As DNA, the CDR3 is TGTGCCAGCAGCTCGGCCACCTTCTGGCAGAACCCCCGCAACCACTTCCGCTGTCAAGTCCAGTTCTAC. Residues: CASSSATFWQNPRNHFRCQVQFY. The J gene is TRBJ2-5, the V gene TRBV5-4; D remains ambiguous. Matching the DNA end better, TRBJ2-1 makes the J call doubtful. Germline V gives CDR1 SGHNT, CDR2 YYREEE (reference sequence). The CDR3 totals 23 residues.

This clonotype has at least ten counts. The DNA of the CDR3 is TGTGCCAGCAGTTTAAAGGCTTTCTATGGCTACACCTTC. This codes for CASSLKAFYGYTF. The chain employs TRBV12-3 or TRBV12-4 and TRBJ1-2; D remains unclear. There are 13 residues in the CDR3. Trimming shortened V by 2 bases and J by 4 bases, and 8 bases separated the two germline ends.

The chain links TRBV3-1 to TRBJ1-1; D is possibly TRBD1 (5 bases). The CDR3 has 19 amino acids. Trimming took 3 bases from V and 4 from J, leaving 27 bases between them. Germline V lookup: CDR1 LGHDT, CDR2 YNNKEL (reference sequence). As DNA, the CDR3 is TGTGCCAGCAGCCAGGAACGCTTGTGGGGCGGGTTTTTTGGCACTGAAGCTTTCTTT. Protein product: CASSQERLWGGFFGTEAFF.

This clonotype was seen only a few times. The chain recombines TRBV2 with TRBJ1-5; no clear D. This CDR3 comprises 14 residues. Trimming stripped 4 bases from V and 5 bases from J, with 12 bases between. Per germline, CDR1 SNHLY and CDR2 FYNNEI. CDR3 DNA sequence: TGTGCCAGCAGTGGCCCCTCCGCGTATCAGCCCCAGCATTTT. It is translated as CASSGPSAYQPQHF.

The table lists this clonotype with many counts. The chain employs TRBV5-1 and TRBJ2-2, with D perhaps TRBD2 (7 bases). Looked up from germline, CDR1 is SGHRS and CDR2 is YFSETQ. Trimming cost V 6 bases and J 0 bases, with 12 bases left between them. The CDR3 runs to 15 residues. The CDR3 DNA follows: TGCGCCAGCAACGAGGGGGGGACGAACACCGGGGAGCTGTTTTTT. Protein: CASNEGGTNTGELFF. Together with reference TRBV5-1 and TRBJ2-2, the CDR3 gives the full variable domain: KAGVTQTPRYLIKTRGQQVTLSCSPISGHRSVSWYQQTPGQGLQFLFEYFSETQRNKGNFPGRFSGRQFSNSRSEMNVSTLELGDSALYLCASNEGGTNTGELFFGEGSRLTVL.

Many counts were recorded for this clonotype. V usage is TRBV27 and J usage is TRBJ1-2, with 8 bases fitting TRBD1. The V gene's germline CDR1 is MNHEY and CDR2 SMNVEV (reference sequence). The CDR3 runs 13 residues. V lost 6 bases and J lost 6; bases outside the gene matches: 6. The CDR3 coding sequence is TGTGCCAGCAGGCGGACAGGGAGGGATGGCTACACCTTC. This translates into CASRRTGRDGYTF.

This clonotype was detected a few times. V is TRBV20-1 and J is TRBJ2-5; 7 nucleotides match TRBD2. The V segment lost 0 bases and the J segment 0 bases; nucleotides outside the gene matches: 7. CDR3 length: 16 residues. Germline-derived CDR1 and CDR2 are DFQATT and SNEGSKA (reference sequence). The CDR3 nucleotides are TGCAGTGCTAGAGATCGACCGAGCGGGGACCAAGAGACCCAGTACTTC. Translation: CSARDRPSGDQETQYF.

V and J are TRBV5-4 and TRBJ2-3, with 7 bases aligning to TRBD1. This CDR3 is 13 amino acids long. Germline V gene sequence: CDR1 SGHNT, CDR2 YYREEE (reference sequence). Trimming removed 6 bases from V and 1 base from J; junction bases left unmatched: 2. DNA of the CDR3: TGTGCCAGCAAGGGGGCTGGCACAGATACGCAGTATTTT. It is translated as CASKGAGTDTQYF. Full variable domain (outside the CDR3, taken from reference TRBV5-4 and TRBJ2-3): ETGVTQSPTHLIKTRGQQVTLRCSSQSGHNTVSWYQQALGQGPQFIFQYYREEENGRGNFPPRFSGLQFPNYSSELNVNALELDDSALYLCASKGAGTDTQYFGPGTRLTVL.

This clonotype came up a few times. The genes are TRBV6-2 or TRBV6-3 and TRBJ2-2, with D perhaps TRBD2 (5 bases). This CDR3 comprises 14 residues. Germline-derived CDR1 and CDR2 are MNHEY and SVGEGT. V dropped 8 bases and J dropped 0 bases, with 10 bases sitting between them. The CDR3 DNA follows: TGTGCCAGCGTCGGGAACACGAACACCGGGGAGCTGTTTTTT. It specifies CASVGNTNTGELFF.

This clonotype showed up many times. V and J are TRBV5-1 and TRBJ2-1; 9 nucleotides agree with TRBD2. CDR3 length equals 15 residues. Per the germline V gene, CDR1 is SGHRS and CDR2 is YFSETQ. V gave up 2 bases and J gave up 4 bases; unmatched junction bases: 4. This chain's CDR3 is CASSLPSGAYNEQFF. For the CDR3, the DNA is TGCGCCAGCAGCTTACCTAGCGGGGCATACAATGAGCAGTTCTTC.

A few counts support this clonotype. V usage is TRBV11-2 and J usage is TRBJ2-7; TRBD2 aligns across 10 bases. This CDR3 is 15 amino acids long. Germline V gives CDR1 SGHAT, CDR2 FQNNGV. Trimming took 6 bases from V and 2 from J; bases not matched to a gene: 7. CDR3 sequence: CASRSPGLATYEQYF. The CDR3, as DNA: TGTGCCAGCAGGTCACCGGGACTAGCGACCTACGAGCAGTACTTC.

This clonotype was picked up a small number of times. The V and J genes are TRBV6-2 or TRBV6-3 and TRBJ2-3; D is unclear. This CDR3 region has 12 residues. Trimming stripped 7 bases from V and 0 bases from J, with 5 bases between. The germline V gene has CDR1 MNHEY and CDR2 SVGEGT. CDR3 loop: CASKESTDTQYF. The CDR3 DNA reads TGTGCCAGCAAAGAGAGCACAGATACGCAGTATTTT.

The chain has TRBV20-1 and TRBJ1-3; D not certain. The V and J ends lost 1 base and 5 bases respectively, with 3 bases between them. Germline CDR1 DFQATT, CDR2 SNEGSKA (reference sequence). This CDR3 has 11 residues. The CDR3 region is CSARGRNTIYF. The CDR3 DNA follows: TGCAGTGCTAGAGGGCGAAACACCATATATTTT.

This clonotype was detected only a few times. The rearrangement joins TRBV12-3 or TRBV12-4 to TRBJ2-7, with D uncertain. The CDR3 is made up of 14 amino acids. Trimming took 2 bases from V and 4 from J, leaving 12 bases between them. The CDR3 loop is CASSLPGHLYEQYF. The CDR3 DNA is TGTGCCAGCAGTTTACCCGGGCACCTGTACGAGCAGTACTTC.

The chain carries TRBV4-2 and TRBJ1-2; no definite D call. CDR1 and CDR2 from the germline V gene are LGHNA and YNFKEQ. CDR3 length: 15 amino acids. Deletions cut 4 bases from V and 2 bases from J, with 14 bases between. The CDR3: CASSLSQEHNYGYTF. As DNA, the CDR3 is TGTGCCAGCAGCCTGTCCCAGGAGCACAACTATGGCTACACCTTC.

This clonotype was counted at least ten times. V gene TRBV15 combines with J gene TRBJ2-3; D gene ambiguous. In germline, CDR1 is LNHNV, CDR2 YYDKDF (reference sequence). The CDR3 contains 19 residues. Trimming removed 3 bases from V and 0 bases from J, with 22 bases in between. This CDR3 reads CATSSVRNTFRASTDTQYF. In DNA, the CDR3 is TGTGCCACCAGCAGTGTAAGGAACACATTTAGGGCTAGCACAGATACGCAGTATTTT. Full variable domain (missing parts from reference TRBV15 and TRBJ2-3): DAMVIQNPRYQVTQFGKPVTLSCSQTLNHNVMYWYQQKSSQAPKLLFHYYDKDFNNEADTPDNFQSRRPNTSFCFLDIRSPGLGDTAMYLCATSSVRNTFRASTDTQYFGPGTRLTVL.

This clonotype was detected many times. The chain recombines TRBV6-5 with TRBJ1-5, with D hard to call. There are 14 residues in the CDR3. Germline V gene data show CDR1 as MNHEY and CDR2 as SVGAGI. Trimming took off 3 bases at V and 6 bases at J, with 12 bases between the two ends. CDR3 sequence reads: CASSYLSATQPQHF. CDR3 bases: TGTGCCAGCAGTTATCTCTCAGCCACTCAGCCCCAGCATTTT.

There are many counts of this clonotype. The chain has TRBV2 and TRBJ1-6; the D is unclear. The CDR3 covers 11 residues. From germline, CDR1 is SNHLY and CDR2 FYNNEI. V was shortened by 4 bases and J by 8 bases, with 3 bases between the two germline ends. The CDR3 sequence: CASSGHSPLHF. The DNA for the CDR3 is TGTGCCAGCAGTGGCCATTCACCCCTCCACTTT. The full variable domain, rest sourced from reference TRBV2 and TRBJ1-6, is EPEVTQTPSHQVTQMGQEVILRCVPISNHLYFYWYRQILGQKVEFLVSFYNNEISEKSEIFDDQFSVERPDGSNFTLKIRSTKLEDSAMYFCASSGHSPLHFGNGTRLTVT.

V and J are TRBV5-1 and TRBJ2-3; TRBD1 might be the D (5 bases). Trimming removed 1 base at V and 0 bases at J, with 18 bases between. The CDR3 has 18 amino acids. Per the germline V gene, CDR1 is SGHRS and CDR2 is YFSETQ. Here the CDR3 reads CASSLSTRGRTSTDTQYF. The CDR3 coding sequence is TGCGCCAGCAGCTTGTCCACAAGGGGTCGAACCAGCACAGATACGCAGTATTTT.

This clonotype was counted ten times or more. This chain's CDR3 is CASSRREGTEAFF. DNA of the CDR3: TGCGCCAGCAGTCGGAGAGAGGGAACTGAAGCTTTCTTT. The chain couples TRBV5-1 to TRBJ1-1, with D uncertain. The CDR3 consists of 13 residues. The V end lost 5 bases, the J end lost 5 bases, and 13 bases lay between the germline ends. CDR1 is SGHRS, CDR2 YFSETQ, per germline.

This clonotype was found many times. The chain uses TRBV2 and TRBJ2-7; D is possibly TRBD1 or TRBD2 (5 bases each). Germline V lookup: CDR1 SNHLY, CDR2 FYNNEI. V was cut by 8 bases and J by 5 bases, with 19 bases left in between. The CDR3 runs to 14 residues. CDR3 in amino acids: CASGTGTSVHEQYF. In DNA form, the CDR3 reads TGTGCCAGCGGGACCGGGACCTCGGTCCACGAGCAGTACTTC. The full variable domain, completed using reference TRBV2 and TRBJ2-7, is EPEVTQTPSHQVTQMGQEVILRCVPISNHLYFYWYRQILGQKVEFLVSFYNNEISEKSEIFDDQFSVERPDGSNFTLKIRSTKLEDSAMYFCASGTGTSVHEQYFGPGTRLTVT.

This clonotype was counted ten times or more. V gene TRBV7-2 combines with J gene TRBJ1-2; TRBD1 is a possible D gene (5 bases). The CDR3 spans 13 residues. Germline CDR1 is SGHTA and CDR2 is FQGNSA. V was trimmed by 10 bases and J by 5 bases, leaving 17 bases between them. The DNA for the CDR3 is TGTGCCACGAGAGAGGGACCCTCGTATGGCTACACCTTC. Its translation: CATREGPSYGYTF. Full variable domain (rest looked up from reference TRBV7-2 and TRBJ1-2): GAGVSQSPSNKVTEKGKDVELRCDPISGHTALYWYRQSLGQGLEFLIYFQGNSAPDKSGLPSDRFSAERTGGSVSTLTIQRTQQEDSAVYLCATREGPSYGYTFGSGTRLTVV.